The 2 T cell receptor beta chains in this list originate from one sample, sequenced in a study of blood T cell repertoires in COVID-19. Profiling relied on immunoSEQ multiplex PCR, and the TCRdb table lists in-frame clones only, not all of them. The sample contains 65,000 to 85,000 clones, more than 60% of which appear only once. The sequenced material came from peripheral blood. The source of these receptors is a human donor in a cohort sampled during active COVID-19.

The chain recombines TRBV5-4 with TRBJ2-5, with a possible D match to TRBD1 (5 bases). CDR1 is SGHNT, CDR2 YYREEE, per germline (reference sequence). V was shortened by 0 bases and J by 5 bases, with 11 bases between the two germline ends. The CDR3 contains 14 residues. In nucleotides, the CDR3 is TGTGCCAGCAGCTTGGTAGGGGCGGAGGAGACCCAGTACTTC. Translated: CASSLVGAEETQYF.

V and J are TRBV11-2 and TRBJ1-2; unclear D gene. CDR1 is SGHAT, CDR2 FQNNGV, per germline. The CDR3 loop spans 12 amino acids. Deletions cut 10 bases from V and 6 bases from J, with 15 bases between. CDR3 sequence (DNA): TGTGCCACCACTAATGTATGGGATGGCTACACCTTC. This sequence encodes CATTNVWDGYTF.